One and the same sample provided the 27 T cell receptor beta chains below, sequenced in a study of blood T cell repertoires in COVID-19. Using immunoSEQ multiplex PCR, the repertoire was profiled, and TCRdb retains in-frame clones only, with some absent. The table includes around 99,000 clones, roughly 88% detected once. Material for sequencing was peripheral blood. The receptor source for this set is a man aged 45-65 years with active or convalescent COVID-19.

The chain has TRBV6-1 and TRBJ2-7; TRBD2 aligns across 7 bases. V lost 2 bases and J lost 4; bases outside the gene matches: 8. The CDR3 totals 15 residues. Germline assignment: CDR1 MNHNS and CDR2 SASEGT. The CDR3 region is CASSEWPGSGYEQYF. The DNA of the CDR3 is TGTGCCAGCAGTGAATGGCCTGGTAGCGGGTACGAGCAGTACTTC.

This clone was seen just once. The chain is built from TRBV11-2 and TRBJ2-2, with TRBD1 matching over 9 bases. This CDR3 has 18 residues. Germline V gene data show CDR1 as SGHAT and CDR2 as FQNNGV. V dropped 5 bases and J dropped 6; count of bases not matched to a gene: 16. CDR3 protein: CASSETGTGFGYAGELFF. CDR3 sequence (DNA): TGTGCCAGCAGCGAAACCGGGACAGGGTTTGGGTACGCCGGGGAGCTGTTTTTT.

This rearrangement joins TRBV12-3 or TRBV12-4 to TRBJ1-1; D uncertain. The CDR3 length is 9 residues. V was shortened by 6 bases and J by 11 bases, with 7 bases between the two germline ends. The CDR3 DNA follows: TGTGCCAGCAGCCGAGGGGCTTTCTTT. This encodes CASSRGAFF.

The genes are TRBV6-5 and TRBJ1-2; unclear D gene. Germline CDR1 and CDR2: MNHEY and SVGAGI. This CDR3 contains 13 residues. Trimming removed 6 bases from V and 5 bases from J, with 13 bases in between. The CDR3 coding sequence is TGTGCCAGCAGCGACCGACGGGAATATGGCTACACCTTC. It encodes CASSDRREYGYTF.

CDR3 sequence (DNA): TGTGCCAGCAGTGAAGTGGAGGGGGCGAGCGGGGAGCTGTTTTTT. It specifies CASSEVEGASGELFF. This chain links TRBV2 with TRBJ2-2, with D tentatively TRBD1 (7 bases). V gave up 1 base and J gave up 7 bases, with 13 bases separating them. The CDR3 length is 15 residues. Germline CDR1 SNHLY, CDR2 FYNNEI.

The chain has TRBV4-3 and TRBJ2-2, with 12 nucleotides matching TRBD2. With 0 bases clipped from V and 2 bases from J, the junction kept 4 bases outside the gene matches. The germline CDR1 and CDR2 sequences are LGHNA and YSLEER. The CDR3 runs to 18 residues. CDR3 amino acids: CASSQDFGLAGNTGELFF. CDR3 DNA: TGCGCCAGCAGCCAAGATTTTGGACTAGCGGGAAACACCGGGGAGCTGTTTTTT.

The chain carries TRBV12-3 or TRBV12-4 and TRBJ1-5; weak D call: TRBD1 (5 bases). This CDR3 is 13 amino acids long. V lost 7 bases, J lost 2 bases, and 9 bases lay in between. DNA of the CDR3: TGTGCCAGCACCCTCAGGGGCAATCAGCCCCAGCATTTT. Translation gives CASTLRGNQPQHF.

V is TRBV27 and J is TRBJ1-2; no reliable D call. The germline V gene encodes CDR1 MNHEY and CDR2 SMNVEV (reference sequence). V lost 1 base and J lost 7, with 16 bases in between. The CDR3 has 15 residues. The CDR3 nucleotides read TGTGCCAGCAGTTTATTATCGTCTGTGGCTTCTGGCTACACCTTC. Residues: CASSLLSSVASGYTF.

The chain carries TRBV27 and TRBJ2-7; the D is unclear. This CDR3 has 12 residues. Germline CDR1 reads MNHEY; CDR2 reads SMNVEV (reference sequence). V gave up 7 bases and J gave up 4 bases, with 11 bases separating them. The CDR3 DNA sequence: TGTGCCAGCACAGACGTAGCATACGAGCAGTACTTC. Translated: CASTDVAYEQYF.

This clone was counted only a few times. The rearrangement joins TRBV7-2 to TRBJ1-2, with 8 positions matching TRBD1. Germline CDR1 reads SGHTA; CDR2 reads FQGNSA. The J segment lost 4 bases and the V segment lost 5 bases, leaving 6 bases of the junction unmatched. This CDR3 has 14 residues. The chain's CDR3 is CASSPDRVSYGYTF. The CDR3 DNA reads TGTGCCAGCAGCCCGGACAGGGTTAGCTATGGCTACACCTTC.

The rearrangement uses TRBV28 and TRBJ1-2; tentative D call: TRBD1 (6 bases). Trimming removed 5 bases at V and 6 bases at J, with 16 bases between. Germline CDR1 MDHEN, CDR2 SYDVKM. CDR3 length equals 14 residues. The DNA for the CDR3 is TGTGCCAGCAGTGTTACCCGGGACACCGATGGCTACACCTTC. Its translation is CASSVTRDTDGYTF.

J is TRBJ1-5 and V is TRBV4-1; D remains ambiguous. Trimming removed 4 bases at V and 0 bases at J, with 13 bases between. CDR3 length: 16 amino acids. Germline values: CDR1 MGHRA, CDR2 YSYEKL. CDR3 region: CASSPLPSISNQPQHF. CDR3 DNA sequence: TGCGCCAGCAGCCCCCTACCGAGCATTAGCAATCAGCCCCAGCATTTT.

This chain uses TRBV7-2 with TRBJ2-7, with 7 bases matching TRBD2. The CDR3 extends over 15 amino acids. Germline V lookup: CDR1 SGHTA, CDR2 FQGNSA. V lost 0 bases, J lost 1 base, and 3 bases stayed unmatched. For the CDR3, the DNA is TGTGCCAGCAGCTTAGCCGGGAGGAATTCCTACGAGCAGTACTTC. This gives the protein CASSLAGRNSYEQYF.

The chain combines TRBV30 with TRBJ2-3; TRBD2 is a possible D gene (5 bases). CDR1 GTSNPN and CDR2 SVGIG come from the germline V gene (reference sequence). The CDR3 extends over 15 amino acids. Trimming cost V 0 bases and J 2 bases, with 12 bases left between them. This chain's CDR3 is CAWSVRGSITDTQYF. DNA for the CDR3: TGTGCCTGGAGTGTTAGAGGGAGTATCACAGATACGCAGTATTTT.

The genes are TRBV19 and TRBJ2-3, with 9 nucleotides matching TRBD1. This CDR3 has 16 residues. Trimming removed 6 bases from V and 1 base from J; junction bases left unmatched: 8. Germline V CDR1 and CDR2: LNHDA, SQIVND (reference sequence). CDR3 residues: CASRTGQGFGTDTQYF. The CDR3 DNA reads as TGTGCCAGTAGGACGGGACAGGGTTTCGGCACAGATACGCAGTATTTT.

The CDR3 protein is CASSSQGGTEAFF. CDR3 nucleotide sequence: TGTGCCAGCAGCTCTCAGGGGGGCACTGAAGCTTTCTTT. The rearrangement uses TRBV11-2 and TRBJ1-1, with 7 bases that match TRBD1. The V segment lost 4 bases and the J segment 4 bases; nucleotides outside the gene matches: 3. CDR1 is SGHAT and CDR2 is FQNNGV in the germline V gene. The CDR3 loop spans 13 amino acids. The full variable domain, rest sourced from reference TRBV11-2 and TRBJ1-1, is EAGVAQSPRYKIIEKRQSVAFWCNPISGHATLYWYQQILGQGPKLLIQFQNNGVVDDSQLPKDRFSAERLKGVDSTLKIQPAKLEDSAVYLCASSSQGGTEAFFGQGTRLTVV.

For this clone: One junction end does not reproduce the germline sequence, and a read error may be involved. This chain connects TRBV5-1 to TRBJ2-7; D possibly corresponds to TRBD2 (6 bases). This CDR3 region has 18 residues. The germline gives CDR1 SGHRS, CDR2 YFSETQ. The CDR3 DNA is TGCGCCAGCAGTCCTCGTCGGGACTCGGGGGTCCCCTCCCACGAGCAGTACTTC. Translation: CASSPRRDSGVPSHEQYF.

V gene TRBV5-4 combines with J gene TRBJ1-5; D remains ambiguous. Trimming removed 0 bases from V and 9 bases from J, with 10 bases in between. Looked up from germline, CDR1 is SGHNT and CDR2 is YYREEE (reference sequence). The CDR3 is 13 residues long. Written as DNA, the CDR3 is TGTGCCAGCAGCTTGGAGCGGGGTGGGCCCCAGCATTTT. It yields the protein CASSLERGGPQHF.

This rearrangement joins TRBV5-4 to TRBJ2-5; 9 positions agree with TRBD1. Germline V gene lookup returns CDR1 SGHNT and CDR2 YYREEE (reference sequence). The CDR3 runs to 15 residues. The V and J ends lost 4 bases and 5 bases, in that order; junction bases with no gene match: 9. CDR3 DNA sequence: TGTGCCAGCAGCCCAGAACAGGGGGCTGTTGAGACCCAGTACTTC. Amino acid sequence: CASSPEQGAVETQYF.

This rearrangement joins TRBV27 to TRBJ1-5; 9 bases line up with TRBD1. V lost 5 bases, J lost 6 bases, and 8 bases stayed unmatched. The CDR3 covers 15 residues. Germline CDR1 and CDR2: MNHEY and SMNVEV (reference sequence). This CDR3 is CASSPTGTGSQPQHF. CDR3 DNA: TGTGCCAGCAGTCCCACCGGGACAGGGTCTCAGCCCCAGCATTTT.

This chain joins TRBV30 and TRBJ2-7, with D tentatively TRBD1 (6 bases). V lost 6 bases, J lost 4 bases, and 10 bases lay in between. In germline, CDR1 is GTSNPN, CDR2 SVGIG (reference sequence). The CDR3 totals 11 residues. DNA for the CDR3: TGTGCCTGTACAGGGTCATACGAGCAGTACTTC. Protein product: CACTGSYEQYF.

The chain combines TRBV29-1 with TRBJ1-1; 7 positions match TRBD1. J gave up 4 bases and V 4 bases, and 3 bases lay outside the gene matches. The CDR3 covers 12 residues. Germline V gives CDR1 SQVTM, CDR2 ANQGSEA. The DNA of the CDR3 is TGCAGCGTTGTACAGGGGATCACTGAAGCTTTCTTT. Translation gives CSVVQGITEAFF.

V and J are TRBV2 and TRBJ1-1; 7 nucleotides agree with TRBD1. The CDR3 sequence is 14 residues long. After removal of 6 bases from V and 4 bases from J, the junction contained 8 bases not matched to a gene. Germline V gene data show CDR1 as SNHLY and CDR2 as FYNNEI. The chain's CDR3 is CASREQGIGTEAFF. The CDR3 region has the DNA TGTGCCAGCAGGGAACAGGGGATCGGCACTGAAGCTTTCTTT.

The rearrangement joins TRBV28 to TRBJ1-1, with unresolved D. This CDR3 comprises 12 residues. V lost 6 bases to trimming and J lost 0 bases, with 5 bases between them. The germline gives CDR1 MDHEN, CDR2 SYDVKM. CDR3 in amino acids: CASSLMNTEAFF. CDR3 nucleotide sequence: TGTGCCAGCAGCCTTATGAACACTGAAGCTTTCTTT.

The CDR3 DNA reads TGCGCCAGCAGCCAAGTTACAGCCAATCAGCCCCAGCATTTT. This codes for CASSQVTANQPQHF. The V call is TRBV4-1, the J call TRBJ1-5, with D uncertain. The V gene lost 1 base and the J gene lost 3 bases, with 7 bases spanning the gap. The CDR3 sequence is 14 residues long. Per the germline V gene, CDR1 is MGHRA and CDR2 is YSYEKL.

The chain links TRBV7-9 to TRBJ1-2; 7 bases are shared with TRBD1. With 5 bases clipped from V and 1 base from J, the junction kept 10 bases outside the gene matches. Germline V CDR1 and CDR2: SEHNR, FQNEAQ (reference sequence). This CDR3 is 16 amino acids long. Here the CDR3 reads CASSRLGQAHNYGYTF. The CDR3 DNA reads TGTGCCAGCAGCCGGCTTGGACAGGCCCATAACTATGGCTACACCTTC. Combining the CDR3 with reference TRBV7-9 and TRBJ1-2 gives the whole variable domain DTGVSQNPRHKITKRGQNVTFRCDPISEHNRLYWYRQTLGQGPEFLTYFQNEAQLEKSRLLSDRFSAERPKGSFSTLEIQRTEQGDSAMYLCASSRLGQAHNYGYTFGSGTRLTVV.

The CDR3 loop is CASKQVGRNYNEQFF. CDR3 sequence (DNA): TGTGCCAGCAAACAAGTGGGGCGTAACTACAATGAGCAGTTCTTC. The V call is TRBV6-5, the J call TRBJ2-1; D possibly corresponds to TRBD1 (5 bases). The CDR3 loop spans 15 amino acids. Germline loops: CDR1 MNHEY, CDR2 SVGAGI. The germline V and J ends were trimmed by 7 bases and 3 bases, with 16 bases remaining between them.